The entry below describes one T cell receptor beta chain. Its target antigen remains unknown. No much larger clonotype is one base removed from it; base qualities were not supplied. This same CDR3 is encoded by further DNA sequences in the sample. V is cut by 3 bases and J by 5 bases, and the space between the germline ends is 18 bases. The CDR3 measures 16 amino acids from cysteine to phenylalanine. The DNA shown is the 48-base CDR3, in frame from base 1. In the germline V gene, CDR1 corresponds to KGHDR and CDR2 to SFDVKD. The data were obtained in a study of blood T cell repertoires in COVID-19 (TCRdb year 2020). About the study as a whole: The collaborator samples originated in the United States, Italy and Spain and spanned the acute and convalescent phases of COVID-19. The material from the prospective study consisted of cDNA or gDNA derived from T cells, B-cell-depleted T cells, or PBMCs. Subjects who had been exposed to COVID-19, were actively infected with it, or had recovered from it provided the deeply sampled blood TCRbeta repertoires that made up the dataset. The repertoires were released in a freely available public database intended as a resource for research on the immune response to SARS-CoV-2. Samples were obtained from the ongoing ImmuneRACE study (first 160 participants) and from some 1,300 subjects provided by 6 global collaborators. Sample metadata almost always included a de-identified subject ID, COVID-19 status, age in years and sex. Where available, HLA class I and class II types were taken from metadata supplied by the sample provider and were not determined by assay-based typing.

TCRbeta CDR3 regions were amplified from genomic DNA by means of the immunoSEQ Assay, a bias-controlled multiplex PCR. The published analysis was carried out like this. Within the assay, amplification of reference gene primers was used to estimate how many nucleated cells each sample contained. Sequence reads were collapsed and filtered to measure the absolute abundance of every unique TCRbeta CDR3 rearrangement. For each sample, productive Simpson clonality was calculated by taking the square root of Simpson's diversity index across productive rearrangements. The source is immuneACCESS, and TCRdb retained only in-frame sequences with V and J called. Part of the clones is not carried over; for the studies checked, unresolved V genes explain less than half of this, and the remainder is unexplained. D and trimming were read from the DNA, whereas the V and J calls and clone size are those reported in that table. This sample lists 15,000 to 17,000 clones; 86% were detected once. 52% of the sample is taken by the ten largest.

The paper as a whole reports these results and caveats: The quantity of clinical and demographic metadata differed by source and by participant and was supplied without curation.

Whole blood was collected in K2EDTA tubes by collaborating institutions according to the institutions' own protocols. For TCRbeta analysis, collaborators shipped samples as frozen whole blood, isolated PBMCs, or DNA extracted from either of those sample types. The sequence derives from a man in his sixties with acute or convalescent COVID-19. Specimen: peripheral blood. The sequence is built from TRBV24-1 and TRBJ2-5; the D segment could be TRBD2, given 6 matching bases. The CDR3 protein sequence reads: CATSDQAGQGGETQYF. Read as DNA, the sequence is TGTGCCACCAGTGATCAGGCGGGGCAAGGTGGCGAGACCCAGTACTTC.